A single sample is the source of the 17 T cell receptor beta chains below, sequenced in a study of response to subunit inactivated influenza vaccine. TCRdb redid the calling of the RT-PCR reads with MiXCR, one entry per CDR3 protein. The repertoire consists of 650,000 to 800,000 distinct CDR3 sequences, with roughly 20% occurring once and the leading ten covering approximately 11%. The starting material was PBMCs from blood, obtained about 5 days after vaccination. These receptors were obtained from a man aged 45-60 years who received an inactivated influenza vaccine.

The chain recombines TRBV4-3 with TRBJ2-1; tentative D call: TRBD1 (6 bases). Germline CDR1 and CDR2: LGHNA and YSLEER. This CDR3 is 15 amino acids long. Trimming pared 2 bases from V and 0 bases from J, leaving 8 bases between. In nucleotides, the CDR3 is TGCGCCAGCAGCCAAAACAGGGTCTCCTACAATGAGCAGTTCTTC. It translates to CASSQNRVSYNEQFF.

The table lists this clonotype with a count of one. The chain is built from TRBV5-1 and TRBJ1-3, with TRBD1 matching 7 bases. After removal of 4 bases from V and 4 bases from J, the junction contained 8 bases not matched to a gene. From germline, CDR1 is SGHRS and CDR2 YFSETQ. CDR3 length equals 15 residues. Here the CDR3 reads CASSHTGEKGNTIYF. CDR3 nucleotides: TGCGCCAGCAGCCATACAGGGGAGAAAGGAAACACCATATATTTT.

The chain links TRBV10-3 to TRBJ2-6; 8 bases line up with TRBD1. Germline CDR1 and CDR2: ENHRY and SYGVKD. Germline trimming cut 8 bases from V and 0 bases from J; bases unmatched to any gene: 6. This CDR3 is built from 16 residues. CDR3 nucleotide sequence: TGTGCCATCTCGGGACAGGTCCGCTCTGGGGCCAACGTCCTGACTTTC. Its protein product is CAISGQVRSGANVLTF.

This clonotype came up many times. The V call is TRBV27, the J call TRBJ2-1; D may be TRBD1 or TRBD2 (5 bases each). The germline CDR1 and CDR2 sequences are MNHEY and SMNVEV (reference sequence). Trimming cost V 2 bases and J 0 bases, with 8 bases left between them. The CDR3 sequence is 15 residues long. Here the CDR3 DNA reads TGTGCCAGCAGTTTAGGGGGATTCTCCTACAATGAGCAGTTCTTC. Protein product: CASSLGGFSYNEQFF.

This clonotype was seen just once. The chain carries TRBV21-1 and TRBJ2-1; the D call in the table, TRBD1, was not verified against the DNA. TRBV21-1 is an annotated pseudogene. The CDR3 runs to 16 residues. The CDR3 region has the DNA TGTGCCAGCAGCAACCAACGACAGGGTAGGGACAATGAGCAGTTCTTC. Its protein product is CASSNQRQGRDNEQFF.

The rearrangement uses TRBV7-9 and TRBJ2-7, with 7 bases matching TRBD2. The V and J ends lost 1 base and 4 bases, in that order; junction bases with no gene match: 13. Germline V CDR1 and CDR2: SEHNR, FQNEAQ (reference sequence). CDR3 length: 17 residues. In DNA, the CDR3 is TGTGCCAGCAGCTTAGTCCGCCAAGCGGGGATCCCTTACGAGCAGTACTTC. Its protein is CASSLVRQAGIPYEQYF.

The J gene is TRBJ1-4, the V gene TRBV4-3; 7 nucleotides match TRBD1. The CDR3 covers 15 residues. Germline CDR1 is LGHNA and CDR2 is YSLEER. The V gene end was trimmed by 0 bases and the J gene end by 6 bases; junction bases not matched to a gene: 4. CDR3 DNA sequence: TGCGCCAGCAGCCAAGAAGGGGGCGGATATGAAAAACTGTTTTTT. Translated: CASSQEGGGYEKLFF.

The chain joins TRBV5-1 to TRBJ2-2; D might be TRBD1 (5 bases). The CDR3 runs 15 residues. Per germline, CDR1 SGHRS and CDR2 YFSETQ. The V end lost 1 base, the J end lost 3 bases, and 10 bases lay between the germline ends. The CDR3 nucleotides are TGCGCCAGCAGCTTGACAGGAGTCGACACCGGGGAGCTGTTTTTT. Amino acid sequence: CASSLTGVDTGELFF.

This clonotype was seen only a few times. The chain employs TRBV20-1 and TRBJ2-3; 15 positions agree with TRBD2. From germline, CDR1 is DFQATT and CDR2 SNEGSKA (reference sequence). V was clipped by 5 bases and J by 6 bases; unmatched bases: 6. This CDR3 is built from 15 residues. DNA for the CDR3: TGCAGTGCTCACCGGACTAGCGGGAGGGCCGATACGCAGTATTTT. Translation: CSAHRTSGRADTQYF.

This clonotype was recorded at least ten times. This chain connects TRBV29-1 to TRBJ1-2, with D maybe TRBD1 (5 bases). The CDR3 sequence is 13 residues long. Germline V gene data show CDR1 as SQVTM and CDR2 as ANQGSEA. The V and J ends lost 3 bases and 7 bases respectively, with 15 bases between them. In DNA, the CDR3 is TGCAGCGTTGATAGGGGCCACGGTAGTGGCTACACCTTC. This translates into CSVDRGHGSGYTF.

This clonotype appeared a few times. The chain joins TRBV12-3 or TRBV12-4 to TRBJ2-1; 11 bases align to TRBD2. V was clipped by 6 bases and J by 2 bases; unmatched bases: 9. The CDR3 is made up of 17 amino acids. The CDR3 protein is CASSGWTSGLTYNEQFF. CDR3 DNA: TGTGCCAGCAGCGGATGGACTAGCGGGCTCACCTACAATGAGCAGTTCTTC.

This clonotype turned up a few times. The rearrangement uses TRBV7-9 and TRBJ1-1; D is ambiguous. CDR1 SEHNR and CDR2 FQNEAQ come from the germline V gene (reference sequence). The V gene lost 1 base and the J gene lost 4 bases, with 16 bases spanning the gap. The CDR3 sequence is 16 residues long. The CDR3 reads CASSLVEGSRGTEAFF. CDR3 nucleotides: TGTGCCAGCAGCTTAGTCGAGGGATCTCGCGGCACTGAAGCTTTCTTT.

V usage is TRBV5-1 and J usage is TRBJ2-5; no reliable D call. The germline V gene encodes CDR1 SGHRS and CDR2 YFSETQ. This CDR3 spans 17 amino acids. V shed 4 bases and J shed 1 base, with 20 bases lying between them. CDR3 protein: CASSPELGSFSQETQYF. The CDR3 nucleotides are TGCGCCAGCAGCCCCGAATTGGGATCCTTTTCCCAAGAGACCCAGTACTTC.

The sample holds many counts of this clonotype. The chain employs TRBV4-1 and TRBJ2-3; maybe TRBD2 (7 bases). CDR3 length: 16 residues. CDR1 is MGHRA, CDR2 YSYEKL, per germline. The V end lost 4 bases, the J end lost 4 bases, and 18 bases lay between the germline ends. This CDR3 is CASSPIGGRGPDTQYF. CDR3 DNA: TGCGCCAGCAGCCCGATCGGGGGGCGCGGTCCAGATACGCAGTATTTT.

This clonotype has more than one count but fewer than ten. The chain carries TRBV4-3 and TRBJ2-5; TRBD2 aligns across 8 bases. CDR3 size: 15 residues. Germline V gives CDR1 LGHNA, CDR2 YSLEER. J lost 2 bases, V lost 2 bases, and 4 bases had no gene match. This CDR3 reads CASSQTSGLQETQYF. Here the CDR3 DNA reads TGCGCCAGCAGCCAAACTAGCGGATTACAAGAGACCCAGTACTTC.

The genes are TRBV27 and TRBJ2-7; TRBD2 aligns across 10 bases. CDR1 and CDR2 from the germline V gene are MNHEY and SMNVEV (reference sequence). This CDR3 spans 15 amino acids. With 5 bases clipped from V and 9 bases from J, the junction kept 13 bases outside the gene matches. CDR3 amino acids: CASSPLASGREAQYF. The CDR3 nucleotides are TGTGCCAGCAGTCCCCTGGCTAGCGGGAGAGAAGCGCAGTACTTC.

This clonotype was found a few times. CDR3 nucleotides: TGCGCCAGCAGCCAAGATGGGGCAGGGACTGGGGCCAACGTCCTGACTTTC. Translated, it gives CASSQDGAGTGANVLTF. J is TRBJ2-6 and V is TRBV4-3, with D maybe TRBD1 (5 bases). Germline-derived CDR1 and CDR2 are LGHNA and YSLEER. This CDR3 spans 17 amino acids. The V and J ends lost 0 bases and 2 bases respectively, with 11 bases between them.